The rows below give T cell receptor beta chains drawn from one sample of a study of blood T cells in healthy people across ages. TCRdb re-called the 5' RACE reads with MiXCR, one entry per CDR3 protein. Among approximately 800,000 distinct CDR3 sequences listed, approximately 35% were seen once. The sample comprised blood. These receptors were collected from a man between 18 and 35 years old in good health. The conserved cysteine and the conserved F or W are not part of the CDR3 here. The D gene is left open where the match is weak.

v_call	j_call	d_call	cdr3_aa
TRBV7-9	TRBJ2-7	TRBD1	ASSFPGTGVSHEQY
TRBV6-2/TRBV6-3	TRBJ1-2	.	ARTGGYHGYT
TRBV20-1	TRBJ2-7	TRBD1	SARPRTGPEQY
TRBV3-1	TRBJ1-1	.	ASSQEFGQNTEAF
TRBV7-9	TRBJ2-1	TRBD2	ASRTRRGDNEQF
TRBV6-2/TRBV6-3	TRBJ2-7	.	ASSYSIGEQY
TRBV6-5	TRBJ1-4	.	ASSYGPPTNEKLF
TRBV28	TRBJ1-2	.	ASSAWGRATGYT
TRBV9	TRBJ2-2	.	ASSPDVDANTGELF
TRBV2	TRBJ1-5	.	ASSEQGNGNQPQH
TRBV6-2/TRBV6-3	TRBJ2-7	.	ASTLDGQSSYEQY
TRBV6-2/TRBV6-3	TRBJ2-5	.	ASSYSGSWETQY
TRBV7-2	TRBJ1-2	.	ASSLSYRENYGYT
TRBV10-3	TRBJ2-2	.	AISDYRANTGELF
TRBV4-3	TRBJ2-5	TRBD2	ASSQDWASGGLGETQY
TRBV12-3/TRBV12-4	TRBJ2-1	.	ASSLEADNEQF
TRBV18	TRBJ2-1	TRBD2	ASSLVAGLAGRSSYNEQF
TRBV28	TRBJ2-3	TRBD2	ASNEASGSTDTQY
TRBV20-1	TRBJ1-1	.	SALVGTLGNTEAF
TRBV12-3/TRBV12-4	TRBJ2-3	.	ASSKGRRTSTDTQY
TRBV3-1	TRBJ2-7	.	ASSQDRLGGAQY